This T cell receptor (beta chain) was captured in a study of blood T cells in healthy people across ages. V dropped 0 bases and J dropped 7 bases, with 14 bases sitting between them. From germline, CDR1 is SGDLS and CDR2 YYNGEE. The CDR3 is made up of 14 amino acids. Extraction yielded at least 5 micrograms of total RNA per sample. A sample-barcoded 5' primer and a J-beta primer mix were used in a second PCR of roughly 7 to 12 cycles. TCRdb re-called the 5' RACE reads through MiXCR, storing one row per CDR3 protein. The profile covers approximately 1.5 million distinct CDR3 sequences, with 34% appearing a single time and about 11% taken by the ten largest. Turning to this clonotype: The target antigen is unknown.

General study points: The long-lived group displayed more naive CD4+ cells, plus higher diversity, than the aged donors did.

The TCR comes from a woman aged 25 to 39 in good health. The rearrangement uses TRBV9 and TRBJ2-7, with D perhaps TRBD2 (5 bases). Sequencing was performed on blood. The CDR3 is CASSVGPRGPEQYF. The CDR3 DNA reads TGTGCCAGCAGCGTAGGCCCTCGAGGGCCAGAGCAGTACTTC.